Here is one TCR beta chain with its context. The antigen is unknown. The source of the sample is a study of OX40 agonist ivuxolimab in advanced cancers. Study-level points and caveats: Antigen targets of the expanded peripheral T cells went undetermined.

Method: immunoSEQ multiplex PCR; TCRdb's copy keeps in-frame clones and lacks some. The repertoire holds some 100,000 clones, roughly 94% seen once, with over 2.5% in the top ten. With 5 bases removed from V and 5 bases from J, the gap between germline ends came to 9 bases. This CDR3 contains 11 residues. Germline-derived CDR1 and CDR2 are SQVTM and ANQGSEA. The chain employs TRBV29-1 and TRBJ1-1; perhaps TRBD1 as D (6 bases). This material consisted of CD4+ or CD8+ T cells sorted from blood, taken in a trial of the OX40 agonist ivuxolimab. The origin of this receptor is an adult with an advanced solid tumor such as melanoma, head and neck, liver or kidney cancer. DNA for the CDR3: TGCAGCGTTCGCGACAGGACTGAAGCTTTCTTT. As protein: CSVRDRTEAFF.